The source of this T cell receptor (beta chain) is a study of T cells in Graves' hyperthyroidism and ophthalmopathy. Amplified regions were TCR beta CDR3 sequences from RNA transcripts. With the HTBI primer set, the TCR CDR3 went through a first round of RT-PCR. TCRdb reprocessed the multiplex PCR reads via MiXCR and lists one record per CDR3 protein. This table has 300,000 to 350,000 distinct CDR3 sequences, 11% to 15% appearing once. This clonotype was recorded at least ten times. There are 16 residues in the CDR3. V shed 5 bases and J shed 8 bases, with 21 bases lying between them. Germline V lookup: CDR1 MDHEN, CDR2 SYDVKM.

The sample consisted of blood. This TCR was sampled from a woman between 25 and 40 years old with Graves' hyperthyroidism. The chain couples TRBV28 to TRBJ1-4; possibly TRBD1 for D (5 bases). The CDR3 sequence is CASSPPDNYIGEKLFF. The CDR3 DNA reads TGTGCCAGCAGTCCACCGGACAATTACATAGGAGAAAAACTGTTTTTT.